Shown below are 9 T cell receptor beta chains from a single sample sequenced in a study of STAT3 mutations in large granular lymphocyte leukemia. General study results and limits: Every T-cell large granular lymphocyte leukemia patient had at least one immunodominant TCR beta clonotype.

TCRdb's copy holds only in-frame clones and misses some; the assay was immunoSEQ multiplex PCR. The profile covers 37,000 or so clones, with approximately 91% appearing a single time and less than 0.55% taken by the ten largest. These receptors' antigens are unknown. The specimen sequenced was PBMCs. Source of these receptors: a human donor with T large granular lymphocyte leukemia. Some clones in this sample may be carry-over from other donors' samples.

V gene TRBV27 combines with J gene TRBJ1-5; no firm D call. The V gene lost 4 bases and the J gene lost 6 bases, with 10 bases spanning the gap. CDR3 length: 13 amino acids. Germline V CDR1 and CDR2: MNHEY, SMNVEV (reference sequence). The CDR3 DNA reads TGTGCCAGCAGTTCAAATACAGTTCAGCCCCAGCATTTT. Translation: CASSSNTVQPQHF.

The chain joins TRBV12-5 to TRBJ2-7; no clear D. The CDR3 covers 13 residues. CDR1 and CDR2 from the germline V gene are LGHNT and FRNRAP. Trimming shortened V by 0 bases and J by 3 bases, and 6 bases separated the two germline ends. CDR3 nucleotide sequence: TGTGCTAGTGGTTTGGTAGTCTACTACGAGCAGTACGTC. Translation gives CASGLVVYYEQYV.

The chain has TRBV19 and TRBJ1-5; 7 bases are shared with TRBD1. Germline CDR1 and CDR2: LNHDA and SQIVND (reference sequence). V gave up 9 bases and J gave up 4 bases; unmatched junction bases: 15. This CDR3 region has 16 residues. CDR3 region: CASRRDSQGPNQPQHF. Here the CDR3 DNA reads TGTGCCAGCAGAAGGGACAGTCAGGGCCCTAATCAGCCCCAGCATTTT.

The chain recombines TRBV19 with TRBJ2-7; 10 bases align to TRBD1. Looked up from germline, CDR1 is LNHDA and CDR2 is SQIVND (reference sequence). This CDR3 region has 13 residues. Germline trimming cut 5 bases from V and 6 bases from J; bases unmatched to any gene: 4. CDR3 sequence reads: CASSRQGAGEQYF. The CDR3 nucleotides are TGTGCCAGTAGTCGACAGGGGGCCGGCGAGCAGTACTTC.

The rearrangement uses TRBV29-1 and TRBJ2-1; the D gene is possibly TRBD2 (6 bases). This CDR3 is built from 13 residues. Trimming took off 7 bases at V and 5 bases at J, with 15 bases between the two ends. Germline loops: CDR1 SQVTM, CDR2 ANQGSEA. The CDR3 spells CSGAPGTHNEQFF. CDR3 DNA sequence: TGCAGCGGAGCACCCGGGACTCACAATGAGCAGTTCTTC.

This clone is a singleton in its sample. Other DNA sequences in this sample translate to the same CDR3. The chain links TRBV11-2 to TRBJ1-2; 8 bases align to TRBD1. From germline, CDR1 is SGHAT and CDR2 FQNNGV. Trimming took 5 bases from V and 3 from J; bases not matched to a gene: 2. The CDR3 loop spans 13 amino acids. Here the CDR3 DNA reads TGTGCCAGCAGCCCGGGACAGGACTATGGCTACACCTTC. This sequence encodes CASSPGQDYGYTF.

This clone has just one count. The chain's CDR3 is CASSLNQGKNTEAFF. CDR3 bases: TGTGCCAGCAGCTTGAACCAGGGTAAGAACACTGAAGCTTTCTTT. The gene calls are TRBV5-4 and TRBJ1-1; TRBD1 might be the D (5 bases). CDR1 is SGHNT, CDR2 YYREEE, per germline (reference sequence). The CDR3 has 15 amino acids. V dropped 1 base and J dropped 1 base, with 11 bases sitting between them.

V usage is TRBV5-6 and J usage is TRBJ1-1, with a weak D call TRBD1 (6 bases). V lost 2 bases, J lost 1 base, and 12 bases lay in between. This CDR3 has 15 amino acids. Germline CDR1 reads SGHDT; CDR2 reads YYEEEE. The CDR3: CASSFVGASNTEAFF. DNA for the CDR3: TGTGCCAGCAGCTTTGTGGGGGCTTCGAACACTGAAGCTTTCTTT.

The chain is built from TRBV2 and TRBJ2-7; D is unclear. The CDR3 loop spans 13 amino acids. CDR1 SNHLY and CDR2 FYNNEI come from the germline V gene. Trimming pared 1 base from V and 4 bases from J, leaving 8 bases between. CDR3: CASSEVGKYEQYF. The CDR3 nucleotides read TGTGCCAGCAGTGAAGTTGGCAAATACGAGCAGTACTTC. The full variable domain, its missing parts supplied by reference TRBV2 and TRBJ2-7, is EPEVTQTPSHQVTQMGQEVILRCVPISNHLYFYWYRQILGQKVEFLVSFYNNEISEKSEIFDDQFSVERPDGSNFTLKIRSTKLEDSAMYFCASSEVGKYEQYFGPGTRLTVT.